This T cell receptor beta chain was captured by sequencing in a study of OX40 agonist ivuxolimab in advanced cancers. Overall study: Ivuxolimab is an agonistic anti-OX40 (CD134) antibody, and patients were treated with it. With a range of roughly 20 to 80, age averaged about 58 years, and 75% to 90% were male.

In the case of this clone: Its target is not known.

With 6 bases clipped from V and 4 bases from J, the junction kept 8 bases outside the gene matches. CDR3 length: 15 amino acids. Germline CDR1 LNHDA, CDR2 SQIVND (reference sequence). Study-level results: Not determined was the antigen specificity of the expanded peripheral T cells.

Drawing of blood for sampling happened at baseline, at cycle 4 day 1, and at cycle 7 day 1. Sequencing used immunoSEQ multiplex PCR; TCRdb keeps in-frame clones, though not all of them. The table records approximately 54,000 clones, 88% of them present only once. This sequence joins TRBV19 and TRBJ1-4; 7 bases fit TRBD1. This clonotype was sampled from an adult with an advanced solid tumor such as melanoma, head and neck, liver or kidney cancer. This specimen was CD4+ or CD8+ T cells sorted from blood, taken in a trial of the OX40 agonist ivuxolimab. In nucleotides, the CDR3 is TGTGCCAGTAGGTATCGGACAGGATTTAATGAAAAACTGTTTTTT. Encoded protein: CASRYRTGFNEKLFF.